The 13 T cell receptor beta chains below were found in one sample sequenced in a study of cytomegalovirus exposure and HLA in healthy donors. Both 60 Vbeta primers and 13 Jbeta primers went into the PCR. Data came from immunoSEQ multiplex PCR; TCRdb stores just in-frame clones and leaves some out. The top ten clones hold around 7% of a sample with about 68,000 clones, about 81% of them seen once. The material sequenced was PBMCs. These receptors all come from a human donor in good health.

This clone has more than one count but fewer than ten. As DNA, the CDR3 is TGTGCCTGGAGCGCGGGGGTTGGAGATTCACCCCTCCACTTT. This encodes CAWSAGVGDSPLHF. V usage is TRBV30 and J usage is TRBJ1-6; D perhaps matches TRBD1 (5 bases). Trimming removed 3 bases at V and 8 bases at J, with 14 bases between. In germline, CDR1 is GTSNPN, CDR2 SVGIG (reference sequence). This CDR3 is built from 14 residues. Together with reference TRBV30 and TRBJ1-6, the CDR3 gives the full variable domain: SQTIHQWPATLVQPVGSPLSLECTVEGTSNPNLYWYRQAAGRGLQLLFYSVGIGQISSEVPQNLSASRPQDRQFILSSKKLLLSDSGFYLCAWSAGVGDSPLHFGNGTRLTVT.

The chain recombines TRBV4-3 with TRBJ2-7; D ambiguous. Trimming left V 1 base short and J 3 bases short, with 7 bases between. CDR3 length: 13 residues. The germline V gene has CDR1 LGHNA and CDR2 YSLEER. The CDR3 DNA reads TGCGCCAGCAGCCAAGTCGCGAACTACGAGCAGTACTTC. Its translation: CASSQVANYEQYF.

This clone has only a few counts. This rearrangement joins TRBV7-2 to TRBJ2-5; D gene unclear. Germline CDR1 is SGHTA and CDR2 is FQGNSA. Trimming cost V 4 bases and J 4 bases, with 16 bases left between them. The CDR3 has 15 amino acids. The CDR3 protein is CASSYGVAGRETQYF. CDR3 sequence (DNA): TGTGCCAGCAGCTACGGTGTGGCAGGCCGAGAGACCCAGTACTTC. The full variable domain, in which reference TRBV7-2 and TRBJ2-5 provide the parts outside the CDR3, is GAGVSQSPSNKVTEKGKDVELRCDPISGHTALYWYRQSLGQGLEFLIYFQGNSAPDKSGLPSDRFSAERTGGSVSTLTIQRTQQEDSAVYLCASSYGVAGRETQYFGPGTRLLVL.

The CDR3 region is CASSQQGAGDEKLFF. Written as DNA, the CDR3 is TGTGCCAGCAGTCAACAGGGGGCGGGGGATGAAAAACTGTTTTTT. The chain links TRBV2 to TRBJ1-4, with TRBD1 identical over 9 bases. The germline V gene encodes CDR1 SNHLY and CDR2 FYNNEI. The CDR3 consists of 15 residues. Unmatched junction bases numbered 7, after V lost 5 bases and J lost 6 bases. Complete variable domain (other parts from reference TRBV2 and TRBJ1-4): EPEVTQTPSHQVTQMGQEVILRCVPISNHLYFYWYRQILGQKVEFLVSFYNNEISEKSEIFDDQFSVERPDGSNFTLKIRSTKLEDSAMYFCASSQQGAGDEKLFFGSGTQLSVL.

The chain uses TRBV19 and TRBJ1-1; 8 bases match TRBD1. From germline, CDR1 is LNHDA and CDR2 SQIVND (reference sequence). This CDR3 is built from 14 residues. With 7 bases clipped from V and 5 bases from J, the junction kept 9 bases outside the gene matches. The CDR3 nucleotides read TGTGCCAGTATGGGCACAGGGGGATTTACTGAAGCTTTCTTT. This gives the protein CASMGTGGFTEAFF.

CDR3 coding DNA: TGTGCCAGCAGCTTAAGGCCCCATCGGGCTAGCGCCGGGGAGACCCAGTACTTC. Translation: CASSLRPHRASAGETQYF. This sequence joins TRBV7-6 and TRBJ2-5; the D gene is possibly TRBD2 (6 bases). Deletions cut 2 bases from V and 5 bases from J, with 24 bases between. The CDR3 runs to 18 residues. The germline CDR1 and CDR2 sequences are SGHVS and FNYEAQ.

V is TRBV28 and J is TRBJ1-4, with 8 bases matching TRBD1. The CDR3 contains 11 residues. The germline CDR1 and CDR2 sequences are MDHEN and SYDVKM. V shed 5 bases and J 13 bases; nucleotides not matched to a gene: 3. CDR3 coding DNA: TGTGCCAGCAGTACAGGGGGTAGACTGTTTTTT. It yields the protein CASSTGGRLFF.

The rearrangement joins TRBV11-2 to TRBJ2-7; D is uncertain. Trimming left V 1 base short and J 4 bases short, with 11 bases between. The CDR3 sequence is 14 residues long. CDR1 and CDR2 (germline): SGHAT, FQNNGV. The CDR3 coding sequence is TGTGCCAGCAGCTTAGGGCTCAGTGAATACGAGCAGTACTTC. This translates into CASSLGLSEYEQYF. Supplemented by reference TRBV11-2 and TRBJ2-7, the full variable domain reads EAGVAQSPRYKIIEKRQSVAFWCNPISGHATLYWYQQILGQGPKLLIQFQNNGVVDDSQLPKDRFSAERLKGVDSTLKIQPAKLEDSAVYLCASSLGLSEYEQYFGPGTRLTVT.

This sequence joins TRBV6-6 and TRBJ2-6; D may be TRBD1 (5 bases). The CDR3 contains 14 residues. CDR1 is MNHNY, CDR2 SVGAGI, per germline (reference sequence). V was cut by 8 bases and J by 4 bases, with 12 bases left in between. The CDR3 reads CASRAGSGANVLTF. The DNA of the CDR3 is TGTGCCAGCCGAGCAGGGTCAGGGGCCAACGTCCTGACTTTC.

V and J are TRBV4-3 and TRBJ2-3; possible D gene TRBD1, 6 bases. Trimming removed 0 bases from V and 1 base from J, with 14 bases in between. The CDR3 spans 17 residues. Germline lookup yields CDR1 LGHNA and CDR2 YSLEER. CDR3 sequence (DNA): TGCGCCAGCAGCCAAGAGGGCAAGGGGGTCGGCACAGATACGCAGTATTTT. Translating it yields CASSQEGKGVGTDTQYF.

J is TRBJ1-1 and V is TRBV9; D perhaps matches TRBD1 (5 bases). Per the germline V gene, CDR1 is SGDLS and CDR2 is YYNGEE. The V gene lost 1 base and the J gene lost 0 bases, with 16 bases spanning the gap. The length of the CDR3 is 17 residues. Here the CDR3 reads CASSVSAGGGMNTEAFF. CDR3 DNA sequence: TGTGCCAGCAGCGTATCAGCGGGGGGAGGTATGAACACTGAAGCTTTCTTT.

The J gene is TRBJ2-5, the V gene TRBV25-1; 9 bases fit TRBD1. The CDR3 is 16 amino acids. The J segment lost 1 base and the V segment lost 5 bases, leaving 8 bases of the junction unmatched. CDR1 is MGHDK and CDR2 is SYGVNS in the germline V gene. CDR3 in amino acids: CASSKSGTGTQETQYF. CDR3 DNA: TGTGCCAGCAGTAAATCCGGGACAGGGACCCAAGAGACCCAGTACTTC.

The CDR3 coding sequence is TGTGCCATCAGTATCTTATCAGGTTCACCCCTCCACTTT. Protein product: CAISILSGSPLHF. The chain recombines TRBV10-3 with TRBJ1-6, with D hard to call. This CDR3 region has 13 residues. Germline V CDR1 and CDR2: ENHRY, SYGVKD. V was cut by 5 bases and J by 9 bases, with 11 bases left in between.